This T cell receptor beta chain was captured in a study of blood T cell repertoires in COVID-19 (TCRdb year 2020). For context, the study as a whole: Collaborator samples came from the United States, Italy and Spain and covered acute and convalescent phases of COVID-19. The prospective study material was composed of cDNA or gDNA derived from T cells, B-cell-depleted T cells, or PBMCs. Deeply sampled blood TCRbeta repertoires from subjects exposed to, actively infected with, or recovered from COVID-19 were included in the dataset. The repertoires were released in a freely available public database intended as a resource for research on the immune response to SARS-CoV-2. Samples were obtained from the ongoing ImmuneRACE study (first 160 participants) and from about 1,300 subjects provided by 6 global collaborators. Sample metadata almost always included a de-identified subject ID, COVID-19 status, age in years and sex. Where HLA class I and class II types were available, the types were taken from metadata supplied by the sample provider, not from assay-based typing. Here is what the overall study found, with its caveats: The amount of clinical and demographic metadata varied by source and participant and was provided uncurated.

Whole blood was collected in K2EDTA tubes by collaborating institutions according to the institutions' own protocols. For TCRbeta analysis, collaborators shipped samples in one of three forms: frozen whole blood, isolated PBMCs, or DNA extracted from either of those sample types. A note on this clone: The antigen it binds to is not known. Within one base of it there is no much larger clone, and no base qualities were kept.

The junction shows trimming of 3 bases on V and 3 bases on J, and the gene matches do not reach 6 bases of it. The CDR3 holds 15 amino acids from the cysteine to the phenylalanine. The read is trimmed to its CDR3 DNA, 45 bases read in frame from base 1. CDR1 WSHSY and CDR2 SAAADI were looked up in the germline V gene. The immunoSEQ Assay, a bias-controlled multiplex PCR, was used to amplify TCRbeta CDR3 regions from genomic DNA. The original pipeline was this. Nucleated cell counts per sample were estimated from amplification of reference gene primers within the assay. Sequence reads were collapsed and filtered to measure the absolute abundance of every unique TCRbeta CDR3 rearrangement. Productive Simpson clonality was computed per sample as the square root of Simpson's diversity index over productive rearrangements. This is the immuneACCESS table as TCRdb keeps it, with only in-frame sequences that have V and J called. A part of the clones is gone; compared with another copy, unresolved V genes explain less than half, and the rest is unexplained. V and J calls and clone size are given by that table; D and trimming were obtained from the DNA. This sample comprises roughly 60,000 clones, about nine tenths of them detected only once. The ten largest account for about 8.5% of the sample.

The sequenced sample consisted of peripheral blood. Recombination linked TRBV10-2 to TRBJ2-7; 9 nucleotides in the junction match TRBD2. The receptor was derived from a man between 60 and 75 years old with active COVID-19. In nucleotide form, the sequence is TGCGCCAGCAGTGAAAGGGCGGGAGGGCTCTACGAGCAGTACTTC. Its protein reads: CASSERAGGLYEQYF.